These T cell receptor beta chains were read from a single sample in a study of blood T cell repertoires in COVID-19. Some clones are missing from TCRdb's copy, which holds only in-frame ones; the method was immunoSEQ multiplex PCR. Here the sample spans approximately 89,000 clones, nearly 90% being singletons. The specimen was peripheral blood. The receptors were sampled from a man in his 70s with acute or convalescent COVID-19. Each CDR3 is given without its conserved first and last residue. Each record gives: V gene, J gene, CDR3 protein.

TRBV12-3/TRBV12-4	TRBJ1-2	ASSIRMEYGYT
TRBV5-1	TRBJ2-3	ASSLAATRGDTQY
TRBV7-9	TRBJ1-1	ASSLAVGTRNTEAF
TRBV5-4	TRBJ1-2	ASSVAGQGYGYT
TRBV6-6	TRBJ1-5	ASSLGGRSNQPQH
TRBV5-1	TRBJ1-1	ASSPGDRGSTEAF
TRBV19	TRBJ2-2	ASSPRQGAAGELF
TRBV6-4	TRBJ2-2	ASSLWTGEINTGELF
TRBV6-5	TRBJ1-5	ASSRGGKHQPQH
TRBV11-2	TRBJ1-6	ASSFGGSPLH
TRBV28	TRBJ1-2	ASSSPAAKGFYGYT
TRBV5-1	TRBJ1-2	ASSLAGQGNEGYT
TRBV28	TRBJ2-7	ASRTSGFSSYEQY
TRBV5-1	TRBJ1-1	ASSLERDREAF
TRBV5-1	TRBJ2-3	ASRTTGGLTDTQY
TRBV6-1	TRBJ2-5	ASSEGQGVEETQY
TRBV6-5	TRBJ1-1	ASIARQGGAEAF
TRBV5-1	TRBJ1-4	ASSPAAGAGEKLF
TRBV3-1/TRBV3-2	TRBJ1-5	ASSLLSSNQPQH
TRBV6-6	TRBJ2-2	ASTALPNTGELF
TRBV19	TRBJ1-2	ASTAAGQIYGYT
TRBV7-9	TRBJ2-5	ASSIGGETQY
TRBV4-1	TRBJ1-4	ASSQDPGWTGTPTTNEKLF
TRBV6-5	TRBJ1-5	ASSKDMLSNQPQH
TRBV19	TRBJ2-2	ASRQGSNTGELF
TRBV5-8	TRBJ1-4	ASRIRTAGNEKLF
TRBV19	TRBJ1-2	ASKDRADGYT
TRBV5-1	TRBJ1-1	ASSLGYGQGRNTEAF
TRBV7-2	TRBJ2-5	ASSLVAGVQETQY
TRBV18	TRBJ2-6	ASSRRDRVLSGANVLT
TRBV28	TRBJ2-3	ASSFMTDTQY
TRBV28	TRBJ1-2	ASRPIPGQVRLANYGYT
TRBV19	TRBJ1-6	ASSVTGVGPLH
TRBV10-2	TRBJ1-5	ASSESGGYAQPQH
TRBV23-1	TRBJ1-2	ASRPGQGIFSRYGYT
TRBV30	TRBJ1-1	AWSVSQNTEAF
TRBV28	TRBJ1-5	ASMGQGINQPQH
TRBV5-8	TRBJ2-1	ASSLFTSGRWNEQF
TRBV7-2	TRBJ1-5	ASRKTGGDSNQPQH
TRBV12-3/TRBV12-4	TRBJ1-2	ASSLDRDYGYT
TRBV10-3	TRBJ1-1	AIRATGGSYTEAF
TRBV19	TRBJ2-2	ASSIAARNTGELF
TRBV27	TRBJ1-1	ASSLAGYNTEAF
TRBV5-1	TRBJ2-1	ASIPGTSVGRNEQF
TRBV5-6	TRBJ2-3	ASSTGTSRTQY
TRBV5-7	TRBJ1-1	ASSLTRTARREEAF
TRBV4-1	TRBJ2-3	ASSQQDRVGDTQY
TRBV6-6	TRBJ2-2	ASLTGAYGELF
TRBV27	TRBJ2-1	ASSFGLAGARSYNEQF
TRBV5-4	TRBJ1-4	ASSLKEGAEKLF
TRBV13	TRBJ2-1	ASSLHLSGSSYNEQF
TRBV29-1	TRBJ2-5	SAQYGGQETQY
TRBV9	TRBJ1-5	ASSGGTGGGQPQH
TRBV2	TRBJ1-5	ASSERALANQPQH
TRBV29-1	TRBJ1-2	SASLGEVYT
TRBV7-9	TRBJ2-1	ATRESGGKFDEQF
TRBV28	TRBJ1-1	ASSLTQGWFTEAF
TRBV28	TRBJ1-2	ATRQTNYGYT
TRBV18	TRBJ1-3	ASSPPLSGNTIY